This T cell receptor beta chain was sequenced during a study of T cell responses to AZD1222 COVID-19 vaccine. Generated by immunoSEQ multiplex PCR, the TCRdb table keeps only in-frame clones and is missing some. Counted here are some 94,000 clones, approximately 90% occurring once; the ten biggest clones make up 10% to 15%. Findings of the study overall: CD4 TCRs associated with vaccination spanned spike, dominating at 160-218 and 743-854. Just 6 or 7 AZD1222 recipients were seropositive at baseline.

Per germline, CDR1 DFQATT and CDR2 SNEGSKA (reference sequence). Trimming cost V 3 bases and J 5 bases, with 16 bases left between them. The CDR3 loop spans 14 amino acids. Concerning this clone: Its cognate antigen is unknown.

The rearrangement uses TRBV20-1 and TRBJ2-5, with D possibly matching TRBD1 (5 bases). The TCR comes from an adult in good health. The sample here was peripheral blood, taken on day 0 of AZD1222 vaccination. CDR3 sequence reads: CSASDRAAGETQYF. In DNA form, the CDR3 reads TGCAGTGCTAGTGATCGAGCCGCAGGGGAGACCCAGTACTTC.